A single sample is the source of the 5 T cell receptor beta chains below, sequenced in a study of shared clonotypes between healthy human individuals. The data were produced by immunoSEQ multiplex PCR, yet TCRdb's version contains in-frame clones alone and is incomplete. The profile shows 2 million to 2.5 million clones, roughly 93% of them singletons. The specimen was naive CD4+ T cells from PBMCs. Subset in this sample: CD45RA+ positively selected. These receptors all stem from a man younger than 35 in good health. Some clones in this sample may be carry-over from other donors' samples.

The chain couples TRBV15 to TRBJ2-7, with D perhaps TRBD2 (5 bases). The germline V gene has CDR1 LNHNV and CDR2 YYDKDF (reference sequence). The germline V and J ends were trimmed by 1 base and 0 bases, with 7 bases remaining between them. The CDR3 runs to 14 residues. The CDR3: CATSRGRDSYEQYF. In nucleotides, the CDR3 is TGTGCCACCAGCAGAGGCCGGGACTCCTACGAGCAGTACTTC. Supplemented by reference TRBV15 and TRBJ2-7, the full variable domain reads DAMVIQNPRYQVTQFGKPVTLSCSQTLNHNVMYWYQQKSSQAPKLLFHYYDKDFNNEADTPDNFQSRRPNTSFCFLDIRSPGLGDTAMYLCATSRGRDSYEQYFGPGTRLTVT.

The chain recombines TRBV5-5 with TRBJ1-3, with a possible D match to TRBD1 (5 bases). Looked up from germline, CDR1 is SGHKS and CDR2 is YYEKEE (reference sequence). The V and J ends lost 4 bases and 8 bases respectively, with 16 bases between them. The CDR3 contains 14 residues. CDR3 in amino acids: CASSRLQVLDTIYF. The CDR3 DNA follows: TGTGCCAGCAGCCGATTACAGGTCTTAGACACCATATATTTT.

The chain recombines TRBV28 with TRBJ1-2; 11 bases match TRBD1. Germline CDR1 reads MDHEN; CDR2 reads SYDVKM. This CDR3 has 14 amino acids. V was clipped by 6 bases and J by 7 bases; unmatched bases: 7. CDR3 residues: CASSHGQGASGYTF. DNA for the CDR3: TGTGCCAGCAGCCATGGACAGGGGGCAAGTGGCTACACCTTC.

The chain uses TRBV2 and TRBJ2-7; TRBD1 matches 8 bases. Germline lookup yields CDR1 SNHLY and CDR2 FYNNEI. Unmatched junction bases numbered 13, after V lost 7 bases and J lost 5 bases. The CDR3 has 15 residues. The CDR3 protein is CASKMMGTGEDEQYF. The CDR3 coding sequence is TGTGCCAGCAAGATGATGGGGACAGGCGAGGACGAGCAGTACTTC. Together with reference TRBV2 and TRBJ2-7, the CDR3 gives the full variable domain: EPEVTQTPSHQVTQMGQEVILRCVPISNHLYFYWYRQILGQKVEFLVSFYNNEISEKSEIFDDQFSVERPDGSNFTLKIRSTKLEDSAMYFCASKMMGTGEDEQYFGPGTRLTVT.

The rearrangement joins TRBV9 to TRBJ2-1; the D is unclear. Trimming left V 0 bases short and J 5 bases short, with 12 bases between. Looked up from germline, CDR1 is SGDLS and CDR2 is YYNGEE. This CDR3 comprises 15 residues. The CDR3 nucleotides read TGTGCCAGCAGCGTAGGAGCTTACACACACAATGAGCAGTTCTTC. This codes for CASSVGAYTHNEQFF. Using reference TRBV9 and TRBJ2-1 for the parts outside the CDR3, the full variable domain is DSGVTQTPKHLITATGQRVTLRCSPRSGDLSVYWYQQSLDQGLQFLIQYYNGEERAKGNILERFSAQQFPDLHSELNLSSLELGDSALYFCASSVGAYTHNEQFFGPGTRLTVL.